This T cell receptor beta chain came from a study of blood T cell repertoires in COVID-19 (dated by TCRdb to about 2020). Study-wide context: Samples covering the acute and convalescent phases of COVID-19 were provided by collaborators in the United States, Italy and Spain. The prospective study material was composed of cDNA or gDNA derived from T cells, B-cell-depleted T cells, or PBMCs. Deeply sampled blood TCRbeta repertoires from subjects exposed to, actively infected with, or recovered from COVID-19 were included in the dataset. A freely available public database, intended as a resource for researchers studying the immune response to SARS-CoV-2, is where the repertoires were released. Samples came from the ongoing ImmuneRACE study (first 160 participants) plus 1,254 subjects from 6 global collaborators. Sample metadata almost always included a de-identified subject ID, COVID-19 status, age in years and sex. HLA class I and class II types, where available, came from metadata supplied by the sample provider rather than from assay-based typing.

The collaborating institutions used their own protocols to collect whole blood in K2EDTA tubes. Collaborator samples were shipped for TCRbeta analysis as frozen whole blood, isolated PBMCs, or DNA extracted from either sample type. Remarks on this clone: Its antigen specificity is not known. Base qualities are not provided; no much larger clone lies one nucleotide away.

Study-wide findings and limitations: The amount of clinical and demographic metadata varied by source and participant and was provided uncurated.

CDR1 GTSNPN and CDR2 SVGIG were looked up in the germline V gene (reference sequence). Taken from cysteine to phenylalanine, the CDR3 has 13 residues. Only CDR3 DNA remains: 39 bases, in frame from the first base. V drops 0 bases and J drops 2 bases, leaving 7 bases in between. TCRbeta CDR3 regions were amplified from genomic DNA using the immunoSEQ Assay, a bias-controlled multiplex PCR. The study's own analysis went as follows. Nucleated cell counts per sample were estimated from amplification of reference gene primers within the assay. To quantify the absolute abundance of each unique TCRbeta CDR3 rearrangement, sequence reads were collapsed and filtered. Productive Simpson clonality was computed per sample as the square root of Simpson's diversity index over productive rearrangements. Not all clones reach the TCRdb copy of this immuneACCESS table, which keeps in-frame sequences only. Checked studies attribute under half of the gap to unresolved V genes and leave the rest unexplained. Clone size and V and J calls were adopted from that table, with D and trimming inferred from the DNA. The sample data list more than 100,000 clones, and over 65% of these were observed just once. About 12% of the sample comes from the top ten.

The TCR comes from a human donor in a cohort sampled during active COVID-19. The V gene is TRBV30 and the J gene is TRBJ2-5; the D segment could be TRBD1, given 5 matching bases. Source material: peripheral blood. The nucleotide sequence reads as follows: TGTGCCTGGAGTGTGGGGCAGCAAGAGACCCAGTACTTC. This sequence encodes CAWSVGQQETQYF.